Following are 4 T cell receptor beta chains from one sample sequenced in a study of lymphopenia after photon versus proton radiotherapy. Produced via immunoSEQ multiplex PCR; TCRdb's table is partial and in-frame only. Among around 29,000 clones listed, over 75% were seen once. This specimen consisted of peripheral blood, obtained from a patient treated with proton-based radiotherapy. The origin of the receptors is a woman in her sixties or seventies with pancreatic cancer.

The V and J genes are TRBV28 and TRBJ1-1; no clear D gene. The length of the CDR3 is 14 residues. CDR1 is MDHEN, CDR2 SYDVKM, per germline. Trimming cost V 3 bases and J 3 bases, with 11 bases left between them. The CDR3 here is CASSLWAGDTEAFF. The CDR3 coding sequence is TGTGCCAGCAGTTTGTGGGCGGGAGACACTGAAGCTTTCTTT.

The chain recombines TRBV14 with TRBJ1-4; the D gene is possibly TRBD1 (5 bases). V lost 7 bases and J lost 5, with 17 bases in between. This CDR3 spans 15 amino acids. CDR1 and CDR2 (germline): SGHDN, FVKESK. DNA for the CDR3: TGTGCCAGCACCCCAAGAGGGGCAGGGAATGAAAAACTGTTTTTT. Encoded protein: CASTPRGAGNEKLFF.

The chain couples TRBV9 to TRBJ1-2; TRBD1 matches at 7 bases. Trimming at V came to 3 bases and at J to 4 bases, leaving 6 bases not matched to a gene. Germline V gene data show CDR1 as SGDLS and CDR2 as YYNGEE. CDR3 length equals 14 residues. The CDR3 is CASSDPTGFYGYTF. The CDR3 DNA follows: TGTGCCAGCAGCGACCCGACAGGGTTCTATGGCTACACCTTC.

This chain uses TRBV10-3 with TRBJ2-1, with TRBD2 matching over 7 bases. The V gene end was trimmed by 6 bases and the J gene end by 9 bases; junction bases not matched to a gene: 5. The CDR3 totals 12 residues. CDR1 and CDR2 (germline): ENHRY, SYGVKD. The DNA of the CDR3 is TGTGCCATCAGCGGGGGGACTTCTGAGCAGTTCTTC. Translated, it gives CAISGGTSEQFF.